This passage covers 17 T cell receptor beta chains from one sample sequenced in a study of shared clonotypes between healthy human individuals. CD8 cells classed as naive were CD45RO-negative and positively selected for CCR7, excluding terminally differentiated effector memory CD45RA+ cells. Using immunoSEQ multiplex PCR, the repertoire was profiled, and TCRdb retains in-frame clones only, with some absent. This table has over 750,000 clones, 90% to 97% appearing once. Source material: naive CD8+ T cells sorted from blood. These TCRs come from a man aged 30 to 45 in good health.

The chain joins TRBV5-1 to TRBJ2-6; D is possibly TRBD1 or TRBD2 (5 bases each). The V and J ends lost 3 bases and 3 bases respectively, with 22 bases between them. CDR1 is SGHRS, CDR2 YFSETQ, per germline. The CDR3 covers 19 residues. CDR3 loop: CASSSGLDTGAGGANVLTF. CDR3 bases: TGCGCCAGCAGCTCTGGATTGGACACCGGGGCTGGTGGGGCCAACGTCCTGACTTTC.

This CDR3 is CASSSRGGTDTQYF. The CDR3 nucleotides read TGTGCCAGCAGCTCCAGGGGCGGCACAGATACGCAGTATTTT. J is TRBJ2-3 and V is TRBV7-6; possibly TRBD1 for D (6 bases). Looked up from germline, CDR1 is SGHVS and CDR2 is FNYEAQ. CDR3 length: 14 amino acids. V gave up 4 bases and J gave up 1 base, with 9 bases separating them.

This clone was seen a single time. The chain links TRBV19 to TRBJ1-2; no clear D gene. Germline V gives CDR1 LNHDA, CDR2 SQIVND (reference sequence). The V end lost 3 bases, the J end lost 3 bases, and 2 bases lay between the germline ends. The length of the CDR3 is 11 residues. CDR3 bases: TGTGCCAGTAGTATTGACTATGGCTACACCTTC. Translating gives CASSIDYGYTF. The full variable domain, with the rest looked up from reference TRBV19 and TRBJ1-2, is DGGITQSPKYLFRKEGQNVTLSCEQNLNHDAMYWYRQDPGQGLRLIYYSQIVNDFQKGDIAEGYSVSREKKESFPLTVTSAQKNPTAFYLCASSIDYGYTFGSGTRLTVV.

The chain recombines TRBV2 with TRBJ2-7; D gene unclear. Trimming cost V 5 bases and J 0 bases, with 11 bases left between them. Germline V gene data show CDR1 as SNHLY and CDR2 as FYNNEI. This CDR3 has 14 amino acids. The CDR3 DNA sequence: TGTGCCAGCAGTTCCGATTCCTCCTCCTACGAGCAGTACTTC. Translating it yields CASSSDSSSYEQYF.

This clone was observed a single time. V is TRBV28 and J is TRBJ2-3; TRBD2 is a possible D gene (6 bases). Germline-derived CDR1 and CDR2 are MDHEN and SYDVKM. V was cut by 7 bases and J by 0 bases, with 14 bases left in between. This CDR3 region has 15 residues. The CDR3 bases are TGTGCCAGCATTACAGGACTATCTAGCACAGATACGCAGTATTTT. The encoded protein is CASITGLSSTDTQYF.

The rearrangement uses TRBV7-9 and TRBJ2-5; 8 bases map to TRBD1. CDR1 SEHNR and CDR2 FQNEAQ come from the germline V gene (reference sequence). V shed 4 bases, J shed 5 bases, and the junction held 9 bases outside the gene matches. The CDR3 contains 15 residues. The CDR3 bases are TGTGCCAGCAGCTCGGCTCGGACAGGGCGGGAGACCCAGTACTTC. Amino acid sequence: CASSSARTGRETQYF.

The rearrangement uses TRBV14 and TRBJ2-1, with TRBD1 matching over 10 bases. V gave up 4 bases and J gave up 7 bases; unmatched junction bases: 4. Germline-derived CDR1 and CDR2 are SGHDN and FVKESK. The CDR3 has 14 residues. CDR3 amino acids: CASSRDRGLNEQFF. DNA for the CDR3: TGTGCCAGCAGCCGCGACAGGGGGCTGAATGAGCAGTTCTTC.

As to this clone: The same CDR3 arises from other DNA sequences in this sample as well. The rearrangement uses TRBV29-1 and TRBJ2-5; D unresolved. The germline gives CDR1 SQVTM, CDR2 ANQGSEA. There are 12 residues in the CDR3. V lost 0 bases to trimming and J lost 5 bases, with 7 bases between them. The CDR3 DNA is TGCAGCGTTGAAGATCTGGGGGAGACCCAGTACTTC. Protein: CSVEDLGETQYF.

The chain carries TRBV28 and TRBJ1-2, with D perhaps TRBD1 (5 bases). Germline CDR1 is MDHEN and CDR2 is SYDVKM. The CDR3 covers 14 residues. The V gene lost 6 bases and the J gene lost 6 bases, with 17 bases spanning the gap. The CDR3 nucleotides read TGTGCCAGCAGCCCAACGACAGCCCCCCATGGCTACACCTTC. It is translated as CASSPTTAPHGYTF.

In this sample, this clone turned up once. Other nucleotide sequences from this sample produce the same CDR3. This rearrangement joins TRBV7-9 to TRBJ2-7; 8 positions match TRBD2. The V gene's germline CDR1 is SEHNR and CDR2 FQNEAQ (reference sequence). Trimming took 5 bases from V and 3 from J; bases not matched to a gene: 6. CDR3 length equals 14 residues. For the CDR3, the DNA is TGTGCCAGCAGCCCGGCTAGCGGGTTCTACGAGCAGTACTTC. Encoded protein: CASSPASGFYEQYF.

This chain uses TRBV2 with TRBJ1-1; 9 nucleotides line up with TRBD1. The CDR3 loop spans 14 amino acids. Germline trimming cut 6 bases from V and 3 bases from J; bases unmatched to any gene: 5. The V gene's germline CDR1 is SNHLY and CDR2 FYNNEI. CDR3 residues: CASRPTGGYTEAFF. The DNA of the CDR3 is TGTGCCAGCAGACCGACAGGGGGTTACACTGAAGCTTTCTTT.

To note about this clone: The junction and the germline gene differ at one end; a read error may be behind it. V and J are TRBV7-7 and TRBJ2-5; no firm D call. This CDR3 is 13 amino acids long. Germline V gives CDR1 SSHAT, CDR2 FNYEAQ (reference sequence). CDR3 bases: TGTGCTAGCAGCTTAAACTTCCAAGAGACCCAGTACTTC. Protein sequence: CASSLNFQETQYF.

The V and J genes are TRBV4-3 and TRBJ2-2; D tentatively fits TRBD1 or TRBD2 (5 bases each). This CDR3 is 16 amino acids long. Per the germline V gene, CDR1 is LGHNA and CDR2 is YSLEER. Trimming removed 0 bases from V and 7 bases from J, with 15 bases in between. The CDR3 is CASSQDSPGTFGELFF. In DNA form, the CDR3 reads TGCGCCAGCAGCCAAGATTCCCCGGGGACGTTCGGGGAGCTGTTTTTT.

This chain uses TRBV4-1 with TRBJ2-7, with a possible D match to TRBD1 (6 bases). This CDR3 has 18 amino acids. Trimming removed 3 bases at V and 7 bases at J, with 28 bases between. Germline V gene sequence: CDR1 MGHRA, CDR2 YSYEKL. CDR3 sequence reads: CASSHGFGDRSGFWEQYF. The CDR3 DNA follows: TGCGCCAGCAGCCATGGTTTTGGAGACAGGTCGGGGTTTTGGGAGCAGTACTTC.

The CDR3: CATSGPGQQFPGGKNTGELFF. CDR3 DNA: TGTGCCACCAGCGGACCGGGACAGCAATTTCCTGGCGGGAAAAACACCGGGGAGCTGTTTTTT. The chain employs TRBV15 and TRBJ2-2; tentatively, D is TRBD1 (7 bases). This CDR3 spans 21 amino acids. Looked up from germline, CDR1 is LNHNV and CDR2 is YYDKDF (reference sequence). Trimming shortened V by 5 bases and J by 2 bases, and 30 bases separated the two germline ends.

The chain has TRBV30 and TRBJ2-1; no clear D. Germline V gives CDR1 GTSNPN, CDR2 SVGIG (reference sequence). The germline V and J ends were trimmed by 1 base and 8 bases, with 15 bases remaining between them. This CDR3 is 14 amino acids long. CDR3: CAWSGGFGVDEQFF. In nucleotides, the CDR3 is TGTGCCTGGAGTGGTGGATTTGGGGTCGATGAGCAGTTCTTC.

The rearrangement uses TRBV4-1 and TRBJ2-7; 9 positions agree with TRBD1. Germline assignment: CDR1 MGHRA and CDR2 YSYEKL. The CDR3 sequence is 17 residues long. Trimming at V came to 6 bases and at J to 0 bases, leaving 12 bases not matched to a gene. The CDR3 region is CASSWGQGGISSYEQYF. CDR3 bases: TGCGCCAGCAGTTGGGGACAGGGTGGTATAAGCTCCTACGAGCAGTACTTC.